One T cell receptor beta chain is described in this entry. Its antigen remains unknown. This sample was taken from a study of OX40 agonist ivuxolimab in advanced cancers. Study-level information: Patients were infused with ivuxolimab every 2 weeks at 0.01 to 10 mg/kg. General study results and limits: Among the lowest peripheral clonal expansion occurred in 0.1-3.0 mg/kg partial responders.

Repertoires were generated with immunoSEQ multiplex PCR, while TCRdb's copy carries only in-frame clones and drops some. Counted here are over 100,000 clones, 80% to 90% occurring once; the ten biggest clones make up about 0.55%. This sample comprised CD4+ or CD8+ T cells sorted from blood, obtained in a trial of the OX40 agonist ivuxolimab. The sequence was collected from an adult with an advanced solid tumor such as melanoma, head and neck, liver or kidney cancer.

The DNA for the CDR3 is TGTGCCTGGAGGAGGGGCTACAATGAAAAACTGTTTTTT. As protein: CAWRRGYNEKLFF. The chain employs TRBV30 and TRBJ1-4; tentatively, D is TRBD1 (5 bases). This CDR3 spans 13 amino acids. V was pared by 3 bases and J by 5 bases, with 10 bases between. Germline V gives CDR1 GTSNPN, CDR2 SVGIG (reference sequence).